The 10 T cell receptor beta chains below come from one sample, sequenced in a study of monozygotic twins with inflammatory bowel disease. TCRdb re-called the 5' RACE reads and shows each CDR3 protein once, DNA omitted. The data include fewer than 550,000 distinct CDR3 sequences; the top ten clones carry 2.4%. The sequenced material came from blood. The source is a human donor with ulcerative colitis or Crohn's disease, or a healthy co-twin of an affected twin (not recorded which).

The chain combines TRBV14 with TRBJ2-1; with no DNA, the TCRdb D assignment of TRBD2 cannot be verified. The CDR3 has 15 amino acids. Germline loops: CDR1 SGHDN, CDR2 FVKESK. CDR3 protein: CASTQAPGLGGEQFF.

The chain has TRBV15 and TRBJ2-7; TCRdb's D gene call, TRBD1, goes unchecked for lack of DNA. The CDR3 contains 16 residues. CDR1 and CDR2 from the germline V gene are LNHNV and YYDKDF (reference sequence). This CDR3 is CATSRDLQGTSYEQYF.

CDR3 sequence: CASRSTGSRQETQYF. The genes are TRBV5-1 and TRBJ2-5; without DNA, the TCRdb call of TRBD1 cannot be checked. The CDR3 covers 15 residues. The V gene's germline CDR1 is SGHRS and CDR2 YFSETQ.

This rearrangement joins TRBV12-3 or TRBV12-4 to TRBJ2-5; TCRdb lists TRBD2, though no DNA is available to test this call. The CDR3 runs 15 residues. Here the CDR3 reads CASSLNGREVETQYF.

The rearrangement links TRBV12-3 or TRBV12-4 to TRBJ1-3. The CDR3 runs 17 residues. CDR3 amino acids: CASSLTSFGRPGNTIYF.

This sequence joins TRBV6-5 and TRBJ2-4. This CDR3 has 15 residues. Germline V gene sequence: CDR1 MNHEY, CDR2 SVGAGI. CDR3: CASSYSSLAKNIQYF.

This CDR3 is CASRPSTGAGDTEAFF. The chain combines TRBV6-4 with TRBJ1-1; the TCRdb D gene call, TRBD1, has no DNA to confirm it. Per germline, CDR1 MRHNA and CDR2 SNTAGT. This CDR3 region has 16 residues.

This chain links TRBV10-3 with TRBJ2-7; TCRdb's D gene call, TRBD1, goes unchecked for lack of DNA. Germline CDR1 reads ENHRY; CDR2 reads SYGVKD. There are 14 residues in the CDR3. The CDR3 region is CAISAQGGTYEQYF.

This chain uses TRBV14 with TRBJ1-1. This CDR3 comprises 14 residues. From germline, CDR1 is SGHDN and CDR2 FVKESK. The CDR3 region is CASSPVKPNTEAFF.

The chain uses TRBV20-1 and TRBJ2-7; TCRdb's D call of TRBD1 is untestable without DNA. Looked up from germline, CDR1 is DFQATT and CDR2 is SNEGSKA (reference sequence). The CDR3 contains 12 residues. CDR3 sequence reads: CSVRDIRDEQYF.